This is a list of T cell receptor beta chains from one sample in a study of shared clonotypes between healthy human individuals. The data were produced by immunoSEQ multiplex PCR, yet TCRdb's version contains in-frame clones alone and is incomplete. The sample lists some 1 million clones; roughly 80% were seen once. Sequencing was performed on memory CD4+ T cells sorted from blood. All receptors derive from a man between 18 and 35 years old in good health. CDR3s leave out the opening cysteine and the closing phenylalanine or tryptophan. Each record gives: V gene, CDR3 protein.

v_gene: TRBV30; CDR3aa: AWMRGAGELF
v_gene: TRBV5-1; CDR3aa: ASSAQGKNEKLF
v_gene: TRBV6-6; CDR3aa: ASTTGVNTEAF
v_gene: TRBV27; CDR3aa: ASSLKAGIGYEQY
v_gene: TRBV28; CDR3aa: ASSLQGRMGTIY
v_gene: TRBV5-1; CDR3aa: ASSLGQAPNTEAF
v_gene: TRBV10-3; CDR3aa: AISEGGVREQF
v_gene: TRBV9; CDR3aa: ASRGQGGTGANVLT
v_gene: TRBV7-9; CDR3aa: ASSPLVKAF
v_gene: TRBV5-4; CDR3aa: ASSPGSGPPGDEQY
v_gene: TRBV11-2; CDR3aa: ASSLGGKGAEAF
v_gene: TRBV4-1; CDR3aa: ASSQGDRTSPLH
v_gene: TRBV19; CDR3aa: ASSMEGSSYNEQF
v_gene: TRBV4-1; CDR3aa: ASSNQGASSYNSPLH
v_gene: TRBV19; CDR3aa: ASSKGLNSPLH
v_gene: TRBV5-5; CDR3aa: ASSPQGSYEQY
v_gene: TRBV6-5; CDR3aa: ASSSTGEGYT
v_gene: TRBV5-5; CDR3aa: ASSLGRSRPQH
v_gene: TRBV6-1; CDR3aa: ASSPAGRGQPQH
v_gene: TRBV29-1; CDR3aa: SVESGAGTGRYEQY
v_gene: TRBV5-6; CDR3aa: ASSPPWDRGRNTEAF
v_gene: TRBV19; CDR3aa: ASSRQGSGANVLT
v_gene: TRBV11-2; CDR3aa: ASSPGGAGSMSNEQF
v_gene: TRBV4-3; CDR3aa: ASSQDTGGSNQPQH
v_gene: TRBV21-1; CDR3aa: ASSSRLNYEQY
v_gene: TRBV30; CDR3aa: AWSVGSSYNEQF
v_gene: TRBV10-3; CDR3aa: AISQTGGPNYGYT
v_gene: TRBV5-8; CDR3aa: ASSPVRPGVHSYNEQF
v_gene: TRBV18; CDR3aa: ASSPGLNAEAF
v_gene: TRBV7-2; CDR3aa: ASSLGQGTF
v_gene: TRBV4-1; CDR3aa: ASSQEPRSGANVLT
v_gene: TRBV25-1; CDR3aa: AIFGLGF
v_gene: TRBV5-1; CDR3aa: ASTPVAGGHEQY
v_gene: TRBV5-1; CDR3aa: ASSMTSVGTGELF
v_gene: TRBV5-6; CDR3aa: ASSKPRRQDNYGYT
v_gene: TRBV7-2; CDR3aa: ASSSNTYEQY
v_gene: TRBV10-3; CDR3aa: AIGGGRADTQY
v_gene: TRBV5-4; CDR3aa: ASSLDLGRYGYT
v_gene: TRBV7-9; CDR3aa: ASSLWGENQPQH
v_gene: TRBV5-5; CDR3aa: ASNQWGGGATDTQY
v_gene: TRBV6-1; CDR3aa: ASSWGPLAVDTQY
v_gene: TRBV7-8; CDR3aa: ASSTRGLGNEQF
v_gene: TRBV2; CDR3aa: ASSELAGEQY
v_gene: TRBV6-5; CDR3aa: ASSSGNLASTDTQY
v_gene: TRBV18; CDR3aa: ASSPTLDSRSTQY